This record looks at one TCR beta chain sequence and its context. There is no known antigen for this receptor. Base qualities are missing; no much larger clone stands one base away. These data are taken from a study of control samples from healthy donors and cancer patients (TCRdb year 2020). Libraries were constructed by the immunoSEQ multiplex PCR assay. As stored in TCRdb, this immuneACCESS dataset retains in-frame rearrangements with V and J assigned. A fraction of the clones does not appear; measured against another copy, unresolved V genes explain less than half of the discrepancy, and the remainder lacks a known reason. Present in this sample are around 130,000 clones, approximately 87% of which were seen just once. Clones ranked in the top ten supply around 10% of the sample. From the cysteine through the phenylalanine, the CDR3 covers 18 amino acids. This entry keeps only the CDR3 DNA: 54 bases, framed from base 1. The trim is 1 base for V and 1 base for J, with a gap of 17 bases between the germline ends. The germline V gene (reference sequence) provides CDR1 LNHDA and CDR2 SQIVND.

The receptor was isolated from a man aged 25-45 years in good health. The material sequenced was blood. This chain joins TRBV19 to TRBJ2-4; the D gene cannot be named for sure. The base sequence is TGTGCCAGTAGTATAGTTCGAGGACCGCTGGAGGCCAAAAACATTCAGTACTTC. Its amino acids are CASSIVRGPLEAKNIQYF.